The rows below give T cell receptor beta chains drawn from one sample of a study of radiotherapy plus CTLA-4 blockade in lung cancer. Generated by immunoSEQ multiplex PCR, the TCRdb table keeps only in-frame clones and is missing some. Of about 78,000 clones detected, 70% to 90% appear once; the ten largest clones hold approximately 1.9%. The material sequenced was peripheral blood, taken from a patient treated with radiotherapy plus ipilimumab. The origin of the receptors is a human donor with non-small cell lung cancer who had a partial response to radiotherapy plus ipilimumab. CDR3s include the opening cysteine and the closing phenylalanine or tryptophan. D genes are given only for firm matches. Clone size is stated in some rows and not others, as once, few, many or a class when expanded.

abundance	d_gene	v_gene	j_gene	CDR3aa	CDR3nt
NA	TRBD1	TRBV7-8	TRBJ1-3	CASSFPGQGGTIYF	TGTGCCAGCAGCTTTCCGGGACAGGGCGGCACCATATATTTT
NA	TRBD1	TRBV30	TRBJ1-2	CAWRAQDRALYTF	TGTGCCTGGAGGGCCCAGGACAGGGCCCTCTACACCTTC
NA	NA	TRBV6-1	TRBJ1-5	CASSDLPGHGIRRPQHF	TGTGCCAGCAGTGATCTTCCGGGACACGGGATAAGGAGGCCCCAGCATTTT
NA	NA	TRBV7-3	TRBJ2-1	CASSLDGRPYNEQFF	TGTGCCAGCAGCCTAGATGGCCGTCCTTACAATGAGCAGTTCTTC
NA	TRBD1	TRBV28	TRBJ1-2	CASSLTGGYGYTF	TGTGCCAGCAGTTTGACAGGGGGCTATGGCTACACCTTC
NA	TRBD1	TRBV5-1	TRBJ1-2	CASSRDRGNDYGYTF	TGCGCCAGCAGCAGGGACAGGGGGAATGACTATGGCTACACCTTC
NA	NA	TRBV13	TRBJ2-7	CASSLVLRGAGSYEQYF	TGTGCCAGCAGCTTAGTTCTGCGGGGCGCGGGGTCGTACGAGCAGTACTTC
few	NA	TRBV14	TRBJ2-2	CASSQVTITGELFF	TGTGCCAGCAGCCAAGTAACTATCACCGGGGAGCTGTTTTTT
NA	TRBD2	TRBV5-1	TRBJ2-1	CASSSQVPGTSTYNEQFF	TGCGCCAGCAGCTCGCAAGTACCCGGGACTAGCACCTACAATGAGCAGTTCTTC
NA	TRBD1	TRBV5-8	TRBJ1-5	CASSRTDRGGFRNQPQHF	TGTGCCAGCAGCCGTACGGACAGGGGAGGTTTCAGGAATCAGCCCCAGCATTTT
NA	NA	TRBV4-1	TRBJ2-2	CASSLYTPANTGELFF	TGCGCCAGCAGCCTTTACACGCCCGCGAACACCGGGGAGCTGTTTTTT
NA	NA	TRBV28	TRBJ1-2	CASSPLSAGYHGYTF	TGTGCCAGCAGTCCTTTATCGGCGGGGTACCATGGCTACACCTTC
once	NA	TRBV18	TRBJ2-3	CASSPPWGVGTDTQYF	TGTGCCAGCTCACCACCTTGGGGAGTTGGCACAGATACGCAGTATTTT
NA	TRBD2	TRBV7-8	TRBJ2-2	CASSLVAGAAGELFF	TGTGCCAGCAGCTTAGTGGCGGGAGCTGCCGGGGAGCTGTTTTTT
NA	NA	TRBV20-1	TRBJ2-1	CSARDTNEQFF	TGCAGTGCTAGAGATACAAATGAGCAGTTCTTC
NA	TRBD1	TRBV7-9	TRBJ1-2	CASSYDQGAVGGYTF	TGTGCCAGCAGCTACGACCAGGGGGCGGTCGGGGGCTACACCTTC
NA	NA	TRBV7-8	TRBJ1-2	CASSFWGSENYGYTF	TGTGCCAGCAGCTTTTGGGGCAGTGAGAACTATGGCTACACCTTC
NA	TRBD1	TRBV28	TRBJ1-2	CASSSGSGGGGYTF	TGTGCCAGCAGTTCTGGTTCAGGGGGCGGTGGCTACACCTTC
NA	TRBD1	TRBV2	TRBJ2-3	CASSEGDGTATDTQYF	TGTGCCAGCAGTGAGGGGGACGGGACAGCGACAGATACGCAGTATTTT
few	NA	TRBV7-3	TRBJ2-1	CASSLGAQGEQFF	TGTGCCAGCAGCTTGGGGGCGCAGGGTGAGCAGTTCTTC
NA	TRBD1	TRBV28	TRBJ2-5	CASSLTGSQGAQYF	TGTGCCAGCAGTCTGACAGGGTCTCAGGGGGCCCAGTACTTC
NA	NA	TRBV28	TRBJ2-3	CASSPSAGAGFTDTQYF	TGTGCCAGCAGTCCCTCGGCGGGGGCGGGCTTCACAGATACGCAGTATTTT
NA	NA	TRBV2	TRBJ1-2	CASRDYGTQYGYTF	TGTGCCAGCAGGGACTACGGGACTCAGTATGGCTACACCTTC
NA	NA	TRBV7-3	TRBJ1-1	CASSPEGWVMNTEAFF	TGTGCCAGCAGCCCCGAGGGTTGGGTAATGAACACTGAAGCTTTCTTT
NA	NA	TRBV15	TRBJ1-5	CATSRGTASNQPQHF	TGTGCCACCAGCAGAGGGACAGCTAGCAATCAGCCCCAGCATTTT
NA	NA	TRBV9	TRBJ1-2	CASSVEGGAGYTF	TGTGCCAGCAGCGTAGAAGGGGGGGCTGGCTACACCTTC
NA	TRBD1	TRBV27	TRBJ1-4	CASSLKGRQGAEKLFF	TGTGCCAGCAGTCTTAAAGGGCGACAGGGGGCTGAAAAACTGTTTTTT